This paragraph reports one T cell receptor (beta chain). What it recognizes is unknown. Naive CD8 cells comprised CD45RO-negative, CCR7-positively selected cells, excluding terminally differentiated effector memory CD45RA+ cells. Only Caucasian adults living in Nashville, Tennessee made up the donor group. Trimming took off 8 bases at V and 2 bases at J, with 13 bases between the two ends. Germline assignment: CDR1 SEHNR and CDR2 FQNEAQ (reference sequence). The CDR3 has 13 amino acids. Method: immunoSEQ multiplex PCR; TCRdb's copy keeps in-frame clones and lacks some. The sample records about 2.1 million clones, just over 90% being singletons. These data are taken from a study of shared clonotypes between healthy human individuals. Regarding the study as a whole: Despite large depth, rarefaction showed incomplete sorted-subset sequencing. Among non-shared clonotypes, generation probabilities were lower than among those shared by all four donors. Researchers sampled blood only, noting tissue repertoires likely differ.

The clonotype was recovered from a man aged 18 to 29 in good health. Some clones in this sample may be carry-over from other donors' samples. This chain connects TRBV7-9 to TRBJ2-7; D gene uncertain. Material for sequencing was naive CD8+ T cells from PBMCs. The CDR3, as DNA: TGTGCCAGCGGCTCCAGGTCCACCTACGAGCAGTACTTC. Protein: CASGSRSTYEQYF.